The rows below give T cell receptor beta chains drawn from one sample of a study of blood T cell repertoires in COVID-19. Sequenced by immunoSEQ multiplex PCR; TCRdb stores in-frame clones only, minus some. The sample consists of roughly 76,000 clones, about four fifths of them appearing once. The sample comprised peripheral blood. The receptor source for this set is a woman between 70 and 85 years old with acute or convalescent COVID-19. Both conserved end residues are part of each CDR3. The D gene is left open where the match is weak. Where a row states a size, it is once, few, many or the class of an expanded clone; other rows omit it.

j_gene: TRBJ2-7; v_gene: TRBV4-1; d_gene: TRBD2; len: 16; abundance: NA; CDR3aa: CASSHGRGILSYEQYF; CDR3nt: TGCGCCAGCAGCCATGGGCGGGGGATCCTCTCCTACGAGCAGTACTTC
j_gene: TRBJ2-1; v_gene: TRBV7-9; d_gene: TRBD2; len: 14; abundance: NA; CDR3aa: CASSFNLAGGEQFF; CDR3nt: TGTGCCAGCAGCTTCAACCTAGCGGGAGGTGAGCAGTTCTTC
j_gene: TRBJ1-5; v_gene: TRBV11-2; d_gene: TRBD1; len: 15; abundance: NA; CDR3aa: CASSLRGQVNQPQHF; CDR3nt: TGTGCCAGCAGCTTACGAGGACAGGTCAATCAGCCCCAGCATTTT
j_gene: TRBJ2-1; v_gene: TRBV30; d_gene: TRBD2; len: 14; abundance: NA; CDR3aa: CAWSVGLAVNEQFF; CDR3nt: TGTGCCTGGAGTGTGGGACTAGCGGTCAATGAGCAGTTCTTC
j_gene: TRBJ1-5; v_gene: TRBV3-1/TRBV3-2; d_gene: NA; len: 16; abundance: NA; CDR3aa: CASSHSHPSGNQPQHF; CDR3nt: TGTGCCAGCAGCCACAGTCACCCCAGCGGCAATCAGCCCCAGCATTTT
j_gene: TRBJ2-1; v_gene: TRBV6-6; d_gene: NA; len: 14; abundance: once; CDR3aa: CASSYRASRNEQFF; CDR3nt: TGTGCCAGCAGTTACAGAGCTAGCAGGAATGAGCAGTTCTTC
j_gene: TRBJ2-7; v_gene: TRBV10-3; d_gene: TRBD2; len: 11; abundance: few; CDR3aa: CASRDYYEQYF; CDR3nt: TGTGCCTCGCGGGACTACTACGAGCAGTACTTC
j_gene: TRBJ2-7; v_gene: TRBV27; d_gene: TRBD2; len: 16; abundance: NA; CDR3aa: CASSSGLAGGNVGQYF; CDR3nt: TGTGCCAGCAGTTCGGGACTAGCGGGAGGCAATGTCGGGCAGTACTTC
j_gene: TRBJ2-7; v_gene: TRBV2; d_gene: NA; len: 14; abundance: NA; CDR3aa: CASSEEAGAYEQYF; CDR3nt: TGTGCCAGCAGTGAAGAGGCGGGTGCCTACGAGCAGTACTTC
j_gene: TRBJ2-2; v_gene: TRBV7-9; d_gene: TRBD1; len: 16; abundance: NA; CDR3aa: CASSRSGQGNTGELFF; CDR3nt: TGTGCCAGCAGCCGTTCTGGACAGGGCAACACCGGGGAGCTGTTTTTT
j_gene: TRBJ2-2; v_gene: TRBV11-2; d_gene: NA; len: 16; abundance: NA; CDR3aa: CASSYSGDWHTGELFF; CDR3nt: TGTGCCAGCAGTTATTCTGGGGACTGGCACACCGGGGAGCTGTTTTTT
j_gene: TRBJ1-3; v_gene: TRBV30; d_gene: NA; len: 15; abundance: few; CDR3aa: CAWMRGFLSGNTIYF; CDR3nt: TGTGCCTGGATGCGGGGTTTTCTCTCTGGAAACACCATATATTTT
j_gene: TRBJ1-6; v_gene: TRBV5-5; d_gene: TRBD1; len: 16; abundance: few; CDR3aa: CASSLDGTARNSPLHF; CDR3nt: TGTGCCAGCAGCTTAGACGGGACAGCAAGGAATTCACCCCTCCACTTT
j_gene: TRBJ1-6; v_gene: TRBV5-1; d_gene: NA; len: 12; abundance: NA; CDR3aa: CASRLDSSPLHF; CDR3nt: TGCGCCAGCAGATTGGATAGTTCACCCCTCCACTTT
j_gene: TRBJ1-2; v_gene: TRBV28; d_gene: TRBD1; len: 14; abundance: few; CDR3aa: CASSSGTGFYGYTF; CDR3nt: TGTGCCAGCAGTTCCGGGACAGGGTTTTATGGCTACACCTTC
j_gene: TRBJ2-1; v_gene: TRBV6-5; d_gene: NA; len: 12; abundance: NA; CDR3aa: CASSFPGDEQFF; CDR3nt: TGTGCCAGCAGCTTTCCAGGGGATGAGCAGTTCTTC
j_gene: TRBJ1-2; v_gene: TRBV3-1/TRBV3-2; d_gene: NA; len: 14; abundance: once; CDR3aa: CASSQAGGGGGYTF; CDR3nt: TGTGCCAGCAGCCAAGCAGGCGGCGGGGGAGGCTACACCTTC
j_gene: TRBJ2-4; v_gene: TRBV15; d_gene: TRBD2; len: 18; abundance: NA; CDR3aa: CATSRDGGTSTSKNIQYF; CDR3nt: TGTGCCACCAGCAGAGACGGGGGGACTAGCACCTCCAAAAACATTCAGTACTTC
j_gene: TRBJ2-7; v_gene: TRBV5-6; d_gene: NA; len: 13; abundance: NA; CDR3aa: CASSLGAAYEQYF; CDR3nt: TGTGCCAGCAGCTTAGGGGCGGCTTACGAGCAGTACTTC
j_gene: TRBJ2-3; v_gene: TRBV19; d_gene: NA; len: 15; abundance: NA; CDR3aa: CASTRSGWSTDTQYF; CDR3nt: TGTGCCAGTACCCGTTCGGGGTGGAGCACAGATACGCAGTATTTT
j_gene: TRBJ1-2; v_gene: TRBV6-5; d_gene: NA; len: 15; abundance: NA; CDR3aa: CASSNGGMVNYGYTF; CDR3nt: TGTGCCAGCAGTAACGGGGGAATGGTTAACTATGGCTACACCTTC
j_gene: TRBJ2-1; v_gene: TRBV27; d_gene: NA; len: 17; abundance: NA; CDR3aa: CASSLSVAPNPYNEQFF; CDR3nt: TGTGCCAGCAGTTTATCGGTAGCGCCTAACCCATACAATGAGCAGTTCTTC
j_gene: TRBJ2-5; v_gene: TRBV2; d_gene: TRBD1; len: 12; abundance: NA; CDR3aa: CASDRDGETQYF; CDR3nt: TGTGCCAGCGACAGGGATGGAGAGACCCAGTACTTC
j_gene: TRBJ1-2; v_gene: TRBV6-6; d_gene: NA; len: 15; abundance: NA; CDR3aa: CASSRGRGFSNGYTF; CDR3nt: TGTGCCAGCAGTCGCGGAAGGGGTTTTTCTAATGGCTACACCTTC
j_gene: TRBJ1-5; v_gene: TRBV21-1; d_gene: NA; len: 16; abundance: few; CDR3aa: CASSKGQGDSNQPQHF; CDR3nt: TGTGCCAGCAGCAAAGGGCAGGGTGATAGCAATCAGCCCCAGCATTTT
j_gene: TRBJ2-3; v_gene: TRBV30; d_gene: NA; len: 12; abundance: once; CDR3aa: CAYGLSTDTQYF; CDR3nt: TGTGCCTATGGACTATCGACAGATACGCAGTATTTT
j_gene: TRBJ1-5; v_gene: TRBV4-1; d_gene: NA; len: 16; abundance: NA; CDR3aa: CASSQDVAADIGSQHF; CDR3nt: TGCGCCAGCAGCCAAGACGTGGCTGCCGACATTGGATCCCAGCATTTT
j_gene: TRBJ2-5; v_gene: TRBV19; d_gene: NA; len: 13; abundance: NA; CDR3aa: CASSSTAQETQYF; CDR3nt: TGTGCCAGTAGTTCGACAGCGCAAGAGACCCAGTACTTC
j_gene: TRBJ1-5; v_gene: TRBV20-1; d_gene: TRBD1; len: 15; abundance: NA; CDR3aa: CSASPDRGSNQPQHF; CDR3nt: TGCAGTGCGAGTCCGGACAGGGGGAGCAATCAGCCCCAGCATTTT
j_gene: TRBJ2-5; v_gene: TRBV9; d_gene: TRBD2; len: 17; abundance: NA; CDR3aa: CASSALAGGPVGETQYF; CDR3nt: TGTGCCAGCAGCGCTCTAGCGGGAGGGCCTGTGGGAGAGACCCAGTACTTC
j_gene: TRBJ1-5; v_gene: TRBV3-1/TRBV3-2; d_gene: TRBD1; len: 14; abundance: NA; CDR3aa: CASSQSGGYQPQHF; CDR3nt: TGTGCCAGCAGCCAATCAGGGGGTTACCAGCCCCAGCATTTT
j_gene: TRBJ1-1; v_gene: TRBV5-6; d_gene: NA; len: 13; abundance: NA; CDR3aa: CASSTLQGSEAFF; CDR3nt: TGTGCCAGCAGTACCCTACAGGGCAGTGAAGCTTTCTTT
j_gene: TRBJ2-5; v_gene: TRBV5-4; d_gene: TRBD2; len: 16; abundance: NA; CDR3aa: CASSLDLAGTQETQYF; CDR3nt: TGTGCCAGCAGCTTGGATCTAGCGGGAACCCAAGAGACCCAGTACTTC
j_gene: TRBJ2-5; v_gene: TRBV5-1; d_gene: NA; len: 14; abundance: NA; CDR3aa: CASSLLGAEETQYF; CDR3nt: TGCGCCAGCAGCTTGTTGGGAGCCGAAGAGACCCAGTACTTC
j_gene: TRBJ2-7; v_gene: TRBV19; d_gene: NA; len: 15; abundance: NA; CDR3aa: CASTLQGGNSYEQYF; CDR3nt: TGTGCCAGTACCCTCCAGGGAGGTAACTCCTACGAGCAGTACTTC
j_gene: TRBJ1-2; v_gene: TRBV29-1; d_gene: TRBD1; len: 12; abundance: NA; CDR3aa: CSVGTGVYGYTF; CDR3nt: TGCAGCGTTGGGACAGGGGTTTATGGCTACACCTTC
j_gene: TRBJ1-2; v_gene: TRBV5-4; d_gene: TRBD1; len: 14; abundance: NA; CDR3aa: CASSSTGLIYGYTF; CDR3nt: TGTGCCAGCAGCTCGACAGGGCTGATCTATGGCTACACCTTC
j_gene: TRBJ2-5; v_gene: TRBV24-1; d_gene: TRBD2; len: 16; abundance: NA; CDR3aa: CATSDWGTSRLETQYF; CDR3nt: TGTGCCACCAGTGATTGGGGGACTAGCCGGTTAGAGACCCAGTACTTC
j_gene: TRBJ2-7; v_gene: TRBV7-3; d_gene: NA; len: 14; abundance: NA; CDR3aa: CASSPGVSSGEQYF; CDR3nt: TGTGCCAGCAGCCCTGGCGTTAGTTCGGGCGAGCAGTACTTC
j_gene: TRBJ2-7; v_gene: TRBV6-7; d_gene: NA; len: 12; abundance: NA; CDR3aa: CAATGLSYEQYF; CDR3nt: TGTGCCGCAACGGGACTCTCCTACGAGCAGTACTTC
j_gene: TRBJ1-1; v_gene: TRBV6-5; d_gene: NA; len: 13; abundance: NA; CDR3aa: CASRISRNTEAFF; CDR3nt: TGTGCCAGCAGGATTTCGAGGAACACTGAAGCTTTCTTT
j_gene: TRBJ2-7; v_gene: TRBV9; d_gene: NA; len: 13; abundance: NA; CDR3aa: CASSGQTFGEQYF; CDR3nt: TGTGCCAGCAGCGGACAGACTTTTGGCGAGCAGTACTTC
j_gene: TRBJ2-1; v_gene: TRBV5-3; d_gene: TRBD2; len: 17; abundance: NA; CDR3aa: CARSLDLGLAGGWEQFF; CDR3nt: TGTGCCAGAAGCTTGGACCTAGGACTAGCGGGAGGTTGGGAGCAGTTCTTC
j_gene: TRBJ1-5; v_gene: TRBV20-1; d_gene: TRBD1; len: 16; abundance: NA; CDR3aa: CSASGDSKLYDQPQHF; CDR3nt: TGCAGTGCTAGTGGGGACAGTAAATTGTATGATCAGCCCCAGCATTTT
j_gene: TRBJ2-3; v_gene: TRBV11-3; d_gene: TRBD1; len: 18; abundance: once; CDR3aa: CASSTGQGTIPSTDTQYF; CDR3nt: TGTGCCAGCAGCACCGGACAGGGGACCATCCCAAGCACAGATACGCAGTATTTT
j_gene: TRBJ2-7; v_gene: TRBV4-1; d_gene: NA; len: 13; abundance: few; CDR3aa: CASSQVPAAEQYF; CDR3nt: TGCGCCAGCAGCCAAGTTCCGGCGGCCGAGCAGTACTTC
j_gene: TRBJ1-3; v_gene: TRBV5-1; d_gene: TRBD1; len: 15; abundance: NA; CDR3aa: CASSQAGGSGNTIYF; CDR3nt: TGCGCCAGCAGCCAAGCAGGGGGATCTGGAAACACCATATATTTT
j_gene: TRBJ2-4; v_gene: TRBV5-6; d_gene: NA; len: 12; abundance: NA; CDR3aa: CASSLRSQQGYF; CDR3nt: TGTGCCAGCAGCTTGAGGTCGCAGCAGGGTTACTTC
j_gene: TRBJ2-2; v_gene: TRBV7-3; d_gene: TRBD2; len: 17; abundance: NA; CDR3aa: CASSSKPGGANTGELFF; CDR3nt: TGTGCCAGCAGTTCAAAACCGGGGGGAGCGAACACCGGGGAGCTGTTTTTT
j_gene: TRBJ2-1; v_gene: TRBV7-8; d_gene: TRBD2; len: 15; abundance: NA; CDR3aa: CASSPRLAGAHEQFF; CDR3nt: TGTGCCAGCAGCCCCCGACTAGCGGGAGCCCATGAGCAGTTCTTC
j_gene: TRBJ2-3; v_gene: TRBV7-2; d_gene: TRBD2; len: 16; abundance: NA; CDR3aa: CASSLALAGITDTQYF; CDR3nt: TGTGCCAGCAGCTTAGCTCTAGCGGGGATCACAGATACGCAGTATTTT
j_gene: TRBJ1-2; v_gene: TRBV11-2; d_gene: TRBD1; len: 14; abundance: NA; CDR3aa: CASSRDRGDDGYTF; CDR3nt: TGTGCCAGCAGCCGGGACAGGGGGGATGATGGCTACACCTTC
j_gene: TRBJ1-5; v_gene: TRBV25-1; d_gene: NA; len: 16; abundance: NA; CDR3aa: CASSGPGREGNQPQHF; CDR3nt: TGTGCCAGCAGTGGACCAGGCCGGGAGGGTAATCAGCCCCAGCATTTT
j_gene: TRBJ1-1; v_gene: TRBV27; d_gene: NA; len: 13; abundance: NA; CDR3aa: CASSHQGYTEAFF; CDR3nt: TGTGCCAGCAGCCATCAGGGGTACACTGAAGCTTTCTTT
j_gene: TRBJ2-3; v_gene: TRBV19; d_gene: TRBD1; len: 15; abundance: NA; CDR3aa: CASSLRTGETDTQYF; CDR3nt: TGTGCCAGTAGTCTACGAACAGGGGAAACAGATACGCAGTATTTT